This T cell receptor (beta chain) comes out of a study of T cell responses to AZD1222 COVID-19 vaccine. Profiled with immunoSEQ multiplex PCR; TCRdb holds only in-frame clones, not every one. The data hold 150,000 to 200,000 clones, with 94% observed a single time. On this clone: Its antigen is currently unknown.

Study results and limitations: Reportedly, close to half of spike-specific TCRs are directed against unmutated variant regions. Donors were largely white British and mainly female; clonal diversity was possibly underestimated.

CDR3 length: 13 residues. Germline CDR1 and CDR2: MDHEN and SYDVKM. V was clipped by 3 bases and J by 6 bases, with 11 bases between them. The rearrangement joins TRBV28 to TRBJ1-2; unclear D gene. This TCR was recovered from an adult in good health. The source was peripheral blood, collected on day 0 of AZD1222 vaccination. DNA for the CDR3: TGTGCCAGCAGTTTCCCGCAAAGTGATGGCTACACCTTC. This sequence encodes CASSFPQSDGYTF.